This T cell receptor (beta chain) was recorded in a study of CD4 T cells in relation to SARS-CoV-2 and coronaviruses. Study-wide context: Shared crossreactive spike epitopes were mapped to their HLA restriction.

General study points: Monoreactive clones expanded significantly more to SARS-CoV-2 than crossreactive clones did.

Notes on this clone: Its specificity is not known.

Before the COVID-19 pandemic, during about 2011-2019, CD4+ T cells were taken from unexposed donors. Isolation of CD4+ T cells took place after nine to ten days in culture. Profiling relied on immunoSEQ multiplex PCR, and the TCRdb table lists in-frame clones only, not all of them. The sample consists of approximately 27,000 clones, roughly 70% of them appearing once. Germline CDR1 and CDR2: SGHTA and FQGNSA. V gave up 1 base and J gave up 4 bases, with 19 bases separating them. This CDR3 spans 17 amino acids. The sequencing input was CD4+ T cells from PBMCs, cultured in vitro. J is TRBJ1-2 and V is TRBV7-2; possibly TRBD1 for D (6 bases). The TCR comes from a human donor in good health. In DNA form, the CDR3 reads TGTGCCAGCAGCTTAGTGGTTGGGGGGCCCGGGGGCTATGGCTACACCTTC. Translating gives CASSLVVGGPGGYGYTF.